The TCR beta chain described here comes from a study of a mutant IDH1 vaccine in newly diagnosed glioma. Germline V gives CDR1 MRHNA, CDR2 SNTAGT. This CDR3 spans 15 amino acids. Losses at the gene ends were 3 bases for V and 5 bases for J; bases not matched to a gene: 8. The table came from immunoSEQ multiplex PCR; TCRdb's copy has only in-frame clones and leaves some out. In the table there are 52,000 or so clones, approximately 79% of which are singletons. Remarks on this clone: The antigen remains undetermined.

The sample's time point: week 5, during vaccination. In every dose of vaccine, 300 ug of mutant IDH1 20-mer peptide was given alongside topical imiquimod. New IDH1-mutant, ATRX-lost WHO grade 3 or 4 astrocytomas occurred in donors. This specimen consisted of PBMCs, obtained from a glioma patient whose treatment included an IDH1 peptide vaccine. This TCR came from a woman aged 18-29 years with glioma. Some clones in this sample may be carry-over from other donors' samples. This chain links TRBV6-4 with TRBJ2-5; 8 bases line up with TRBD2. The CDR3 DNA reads TGTGCCAGCAGTGAGATCGGGGGGGCGGTGGAGACCCAGTACTTC. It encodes CASSEIGGAVETQYF.